This TCR beta chain was captured in a study of cytomegalovirus exposure and HLA in healthy donors. CDR1 MNHEY and CDR2 SMNVEV come from the germline V gene (reference sequence). This CDR3 has 13 residues. PCR was performed using 60 Vbeta and 13 Jbeta primers. Assay: immunoSEQ multiplex PCR; the TCRdb copy retains only in-frame clones and omits some. The repertoire consists of around 90,000 clones, with 85% occurring once and the leading ten covering 6.5% to 8.5%. This sequence joins TRBV27 and TRBJ2-5; D might be TRBD1 (5 bases). TRBJ2-7 explains the end of the DNA better; the J call may be wrong. The sequence was obtained from a middle-aged man in good health and CMV-seropositive. The sample taken for sequencing was PBMCs. The CDR3 spells CASMGQSSYEQYF. CDR3 nucleotides: TGTGCCAGCATGGGGCAGAGCTCCTACGAGCAGTACTTC.